This T cell receptor (beta chain) emerged from a study of blood T cell repertoires in COVID-19. For the study at large: Collection of acute and convalescent COVID-19 samples took place in the United States, Italy and Spain.

Germline V gives CDR1 MNHEY, CDR2 SVGAGI. Trimming removed 6 bases at V and 0 bases at J, with 10 bases between. This CDR3 has 14 residues. Under the authors' procedure: From reference gene primer amplification, estimates of nucleated cell counts were derived. TCRdb's table, derived via immunoSEQ multiplex PCR, lists solely in-frame clones and lacks some. V and J calls and clone size are given by that table; D and trimming were obtained from the DNA. The data hold roughly 130,000 clones, with roughly 85% observed a single time. The sequence was collected from a man aged 60 to 75 with acute or convalescent COVID-19. The chain combines TRBV6-5 with TRBJ2-3; weak D call: TRBD2 (6 bases). Sequenced sample: peripheral blood. This CDR3 is CASSGGGSTDTQYF. The CDR3 coding sequence is TGTGCCAGCAGCGGGGGTGGGAGCACAGATACGCAGTATTTT.